The TCR beta chain described here comes from a study of regulatory T cells in long-lasting Graves disease. Study results and limitations: Gene preferences differed: TRBV28, TRBJ1-2, TRBJ2-5 in persistent cases.

Of note for this clonotype: Its matching antigen is unknown.

TCR beta libraries were built with iRepertoire HTBI primers and Arm-PCR of CDR3 regions. In the original analysis: Identified across the samples were approximately 60 TRBV segments and about 15 TRBJ segments. One entry per CDR3 protein results from TCRdb running MiXCR on the multiplex PCR reads. V and J calls and clone size were set by TCRdb, not the authors. The sample gives a few hundred thousand distinct CDR3 sequences, 15% of which show up once; about 7.8% is in the top ten. The time point denotes: newly diagnosed GD, antithyroid drugs for less than 3 months. Researchers made the TCR library from RNA that was extracted from PBMCs. Germline assignment: CDR1 SGDLS and CDR2 YYNGEE. This CDR3 is built from 15 residues. After removal of 4 bases from V and 7 bases from J, the junction contained 12 bases not matched to a gene. Separately, the same data were catalogued under a study of T cells in Graves' hyperthyroidism and ophthalmopathy. Per that study: The HTBI set primed first-round TCR CDR3 RT-PCR. Also found in blood were most expanded thyroid clonotypes above 0.001.

This TCR was sampled from a woman in her 40s with Graves disease. The chain has TRBV9 and TRBJ2-5; 8 bases match TRBD2. Sample: peripheral blood mononuclear cells (PBMCs), taken at new diagnosis, from a patient treated with antithyroid drugs. The CDR3 coding sequence is TGTGCCAGCAGCATCCAAGCGGGAGTTGAGGGGACCCAGTACTTC. The encoded protein is CASSIQAGVEGTQYF.